The T cell receptor beta chain under discussion was sequenced for a study of OX40 agonist ivuxolimab in advanced cancers. Study as a whole: Prior checkpoint blockade (anti-PD-1, anti-PD-L1 or anti-CTLA-4) was permitted; about 40% had it. There were three patients with partial responses, one having hepatocellular carcinoma and two cutaneous melanoma.

Study-wide findings and caveats: On average, a greater number of expanded clones characterised CD8+ T cells relative to CD4+. Partial responders at 0.1-3.0 mg/kg showed near-lowest clonal expansion.

There are 15 residues in the CDR3. The trim removed 6 bases at V and 4 bases at J, leaving 9 bases unmatched. The germline gives CDR1 MNHNS, CDR2 SASEGT. Worth noting for this clone: Its target is unknown.

Assay: immunoSEQ multiplex PCR; the TCRdb copy retains only in-frame clones and omits some. The sample has about 73,000 clones, 90% seen once. The source was CD4+ or CD8+ T cells sorted from blood, collected in a trial of the OX40 agonist ivuxolimab. The chain combines TRBV6-1 with TRBJ2-1; 7 nucleotides match TRBD1. This TCR derives from an adult with an advanced solid tumor such as melanoma, head and neck, liver or kidney cancer. DNA for the CDR3: TGTGCCAGCAGGACCGGGACAGTGATTTACAATGAGCAGTTCTTC. Translation gives CASRTGTVIYNEQFF.